This TCR beta chain is from a study of T cell responses to AZD1222 COVID-19 vaccine. Overall study: Second-dose groups at about 4 or about 12 weeks were pooled.

Study results and limitations: Rises in breadth and depth of Spike-specific TCRs came after two AZD1222 doses. There were repertoire samples only from the period after the peak T cell response.

The data were produced by immunoSEQ multiplex PCR, yet TCRdb's version contains in-frame clones alone and is incomplete. Among 150,000 to 200,000 clones listed, less than 95% were seen once. A remark on this clone: Its antigen is not known.

The input for sequencing was peripheral blood, taken on day 0 of AZD1222 vaccination. The clonotype comes from an adult in good health.

The CDR3 coding sequence is TGTGCCATCAGTGAGGCTCTAGCGGGAGGCAATGAGCAGTTCTTC. Its translation: CAISEALAGGNEQFF. The chain is built from TRBV10-3 and TRBJ2-1; TRBD2 matches 11 bases. The germline gives CDR1 ENHRY, CDR2 SYGVKD. With V trimmed by 2 bases and J by 6 bases, 3 bases remained unmatched. The CDR3 is 15 amino acids.